This T cell receptor (beta chain) was profiled in a study of post-analysis software for immune sequencing data. About the study: The courses of disease that were included comprised relapsing-remitting, secondary progressive and progressive-relapsing multiple sclerosis.

Unique molecular identifiers were carried by the TCR beta cDNA libraries. Some 500,000 cDNA molecules came from around 1 to 10 million T cells. TCRdb re-called the PCR reads with MiXCR, one entry per CDR3 protein. This table has a few hundred thousand distinct CDR3 sequences, approximately 38% appearing once. This CDR3 is 14 amino acids long. V was pared by 3 bases and J by 6 bases, with 12 bases between. Looked up from germline, CDR1 is SGHRS and CDR2 is YFSETQ. The study, taken as a whole, reports: Controls showed lower frequencies than patients for a handful of TRBV segments, and TRBV5-6, TRBV5-1 and TRBV20-1 were among these. The authors found that F measure strongly co-clustered same-batch samples. Normalized Chao1 diversity was significantly lower in multiple sclerosis patients than in controls.

Notes on this clonotype: The target antigen is unknown.

The chain recombines TRBV5-1 with TRBJ2-2; a possible D gene is TRBD1 (5 bases). The TCR comes from a girl aged 2 to 9 with multiple sclerosis. Sequencing input: blood. CDR3 coding DNA: TGCGCCAGCAGCTCAACCGCAGGGTCCGGGGAGCTGTTTTTT. Amino acids: CASSSTAGSGELFF.